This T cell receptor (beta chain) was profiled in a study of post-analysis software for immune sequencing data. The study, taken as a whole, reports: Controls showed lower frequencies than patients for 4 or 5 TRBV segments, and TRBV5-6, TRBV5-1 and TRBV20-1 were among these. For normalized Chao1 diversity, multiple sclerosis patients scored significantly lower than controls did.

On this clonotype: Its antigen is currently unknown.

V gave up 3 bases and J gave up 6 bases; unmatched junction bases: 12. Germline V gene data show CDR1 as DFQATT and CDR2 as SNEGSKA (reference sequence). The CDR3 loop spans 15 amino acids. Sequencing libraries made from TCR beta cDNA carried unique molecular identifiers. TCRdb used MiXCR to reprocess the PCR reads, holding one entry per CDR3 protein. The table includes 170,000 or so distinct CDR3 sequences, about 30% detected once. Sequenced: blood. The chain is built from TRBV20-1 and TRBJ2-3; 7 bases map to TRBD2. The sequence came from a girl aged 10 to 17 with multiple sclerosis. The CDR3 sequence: CSASPPEMGGDTQYF. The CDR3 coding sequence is TGCAGTGCTAGTCCACCGGAGATGGGAGGGGATACGCAGTATTTT.